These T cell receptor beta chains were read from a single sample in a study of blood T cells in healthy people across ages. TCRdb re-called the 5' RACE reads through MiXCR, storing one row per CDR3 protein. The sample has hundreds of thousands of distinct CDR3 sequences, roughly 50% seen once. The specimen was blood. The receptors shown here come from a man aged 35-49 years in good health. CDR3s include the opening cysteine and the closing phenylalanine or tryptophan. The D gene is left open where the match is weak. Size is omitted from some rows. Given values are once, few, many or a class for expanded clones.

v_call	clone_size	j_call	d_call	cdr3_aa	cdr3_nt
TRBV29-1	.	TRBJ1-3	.	CSVGLGSGNTIYF	TGCAGCGTTGGACTGGGCTCTGGAAACACCATATATTTT
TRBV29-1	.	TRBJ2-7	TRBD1	CSVEGQDPYEQYF	TGCAGCGTTGAGGGACAGGACCCCTACGAGCAGTACTTC
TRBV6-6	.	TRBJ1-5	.	CASRGAAGNQPQHF	TGTGCCAGCCGGGGGGCAGCCGGTAATCAGCCCCAGCATTTT
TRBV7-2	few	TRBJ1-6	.	CASSLDGGFSSPLHF	TGTGCCAGCAGCTTAGACGGGGGTTTTAGTTCACCCCTCCACTTT
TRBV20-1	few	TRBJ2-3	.	CSASSSAADTQYF	TGCAGTGCTAGTTCCAGCGCCGCAGATACGCAGTATTTT
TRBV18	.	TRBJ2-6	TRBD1	CASSGQSSGANVLTF	TGTGCCAGCTCGGGACAGAGCTCTGGGGCCAACGTCCTGACTTTC
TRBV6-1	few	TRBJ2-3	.	CASSEGGASGTQYF	TGTGCCAGCAGTGAAGGGGGGGCGTCGGGGACGCAGTATTTT
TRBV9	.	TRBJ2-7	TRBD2	CASSLATSGSYNEQYF	TGTGCCAGCAGCCTCGCGACTAGCGGATCCTACAATGAGCAGTACTTC
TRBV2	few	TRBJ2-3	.	CASSDFVSSVDTQYF	TGTGCCAGCAGTGATTTTGTGTCGAGTGTAGATACGCAGTATTTT
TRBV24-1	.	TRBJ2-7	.	CATSDPPDRLAKLEQYF	TGTGCCACCAGTGATCCTCCCGACAGGTTGGCAAAACTCGAGCAGTACTTC
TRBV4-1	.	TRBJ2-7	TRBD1	CASSQLPQRQGYEQYF	TGCGCCAGCAGCCAACTGCCCCAACGACAGGGCTACGAGCAGTACTTC
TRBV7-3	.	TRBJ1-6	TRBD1	CASSLFGTENSPLHF	TGTGCCAGCAGCTTATTCGGGACAGAGAATTCACCCCTCCACTTT
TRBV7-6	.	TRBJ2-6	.	CASSFGVGLPSGANVLTF	TGTGCCAGCAGCTTCGGTGTGGGACTGCCCTCTGGGGCCAACGTCCTGACTTTC
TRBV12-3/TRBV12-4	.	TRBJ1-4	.	CASSFQGTNEKLFF	TGTGCCAGCAGTTTCCAGGGGACTAATGAAAAACTGTTTTTT
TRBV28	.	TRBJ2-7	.	CASKTQRSYEQYF	TGTGCCAGCAAGACCCAAAGGTCCTACGAGCAGTACTTC
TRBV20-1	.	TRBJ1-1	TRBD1	CSAIRDRGMNTEAFF	TGCAGTGCCATCCGGGACAGGGGAATGAACACTGAAGCTTTCTTT
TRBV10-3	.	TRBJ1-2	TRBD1	CAISRDRGRSYGYTF	TGTGCCATCAGCCGGGACAGGGGGCGCAGCTATGGCTACACCTTC
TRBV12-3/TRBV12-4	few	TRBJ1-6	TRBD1	CASSFGGGAGNSPLHF	TGTGCCAGCAGTTTCGGAGGGGGCGCTGGGAATTCACCCCTCCACTTT
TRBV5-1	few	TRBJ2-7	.	CASEPGGQGIYEQYF	TGCGCCAGCGAACCAGGGGGGCAGGGAATCTACGAGCAGTACTTC
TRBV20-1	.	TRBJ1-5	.	CSASQGVNQPQHF	TGCAGTGCTAGCCAGGGTGTCAATCAGCCCCAGCATTTT
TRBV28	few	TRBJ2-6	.	CASLSGTPYGANVLTF	TGTGCCAGCCTTTCCGGGACCCCCTATGGGGCCAACGTCCTGACTTTC
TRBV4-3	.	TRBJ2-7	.	CASSQVGEVYEQYF	TGCGCCAGCAGCCAAGTCGGCGAGGTCTACGAGCAGTACTTC
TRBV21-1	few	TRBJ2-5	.	CASSKVAEGQETQYF	TGTGCCAGCAGCAAAGTGGCAGAGGGACAAGAGACCCAGTACTTC
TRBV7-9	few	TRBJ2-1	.	CASSSELSQVNEQFF	TGTGCCAGCAGCTCCGAACTAAGTCAGGTCAATGAGCAGTTCTTC
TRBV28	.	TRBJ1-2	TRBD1	CASSFSGGRGGYTF	TGTGCCAGCAGTTTCTCAGGGGGTAGGGGTGGCTACACCTTC
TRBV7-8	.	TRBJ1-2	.	CASSTPGSRGHTF	TGTGCCAGCAGTACACCAGGGTCTCGGGGCCACACCTTC
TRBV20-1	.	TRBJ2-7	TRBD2	CSARELGTSGRASYEQYF	TGCAGTGCTAGAGAACTAGGGACTAGCGGGAGGGCTTCCTACGAGCAGTACTTC
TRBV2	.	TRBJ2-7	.	CASSDPDEQYF	TGTGCCAGCAGTGACCCGGACGAGCAGTACTTC